These 22 T cell receptor beta chains originate from one sample sequenced in a study of T-cell memory formation after mild COVID-19. From the 5' RACE reads, TCRdb called clonotypes with MiXCR, one entry per CDR3 protein. This table has approximately 560,000 distinct CDR3 sequences, 15% to 20% appearing once. The sequencing input was PBMCs or a T cell subset sorted from them (not recorded which). These receptors all come from an adult woman who had mild COVID-19 (a few samples of this study predate the infection). Cell type and time point are not known.

This clonotype was observed a handful of times. V usage is TRBV7-2 and J usage is TRBJ2-3, with no clear D. With 1 base removed from V and 5 bases from J, the gap between germline ends came to 7 bases. This CDR3 spans 13 amino acids. Per the germline V gene, CDR1 is SGHTA and CDR2 is FQGNSA. The DNA of the CDR3 is TGTGCCAGCAGCTTAGATAGGCAAGATACGCAGTATTTT. Translated: CASSLDRQDTQYF.

A few counts support this clonotype. V and J are TRBV5-4 and TRBJ1-3; D possibly corresponds to TRBD1 (5 bases). With 6 bases removed from V and 2 bases from J, the gap between germline ends came to 12 bases. The V gene's germline CDR1 is SGHNT and CDR2 YYREEE (reference sequence). CDR3 length equals 14 residues. As DNA, the CDR3 is TGTGCCAGCACCCTGGGGGAACCTGGAAACACCATATATTTT. Translated, it gives CASTLGEPGNTIYF.

The chain is built from TRBV5-1 and TRBJ2-3; 9 nucleotides agree with TRBD1. J was trimmed by 1 base and V by 4 bases; bases with no gene match: 13. The V gene's germline CDR1 is SGHRS and CDR2 YFSETQ. This CDR3 is built from 18 residues. CDR3 sequence reads: CASSATGGARSRTDTQYF. In nucleotides, the CDR3 is TGCGCCAGCAGCGCCACAGGGGGCGCCCGGTCTCGCACAGATACGCAGTATTTT.

The chain carries TRBV29-1 and TRBJ2-3; a possible D gene is TRBD2 (5 bases). CDR3 length equals 12 residues. V lost 5 bases to trimming and J lost 2 bases, with 8 bases between them. The germline V gene encodes CDR1 SQVTM and CDR2 ANQGSEA. As DNA, the CDR3 is TGCAGCGTTCGGACTGCCACAGATACGCAGTATTTT. Translation gives CSVRTATDTQYF.

The chain is built from TRBV11-2 and TRBJ2-5; D might be TRBD2 (5 bases). Trimming stripped 0 bases from V and 4 bases from J, with 12 bases between. This CDR3 is built from 15 residues. Germline V gene sequence: CDR1 SGHAT, CDR2 FQNNGV. The DNA of the CDR3 is TGTGCCAGCAGCTTAGAGGTGGCTAGCCCAGAGACCCAGTACTTC. Translation gives CASSLEVASPETQYF. The whole variable domain, remainder taken from reference TRBV11-2 and TRBJ2-5, is EAGVAQSPRYKIIEKRQSVAFWCNPISGHATLYWYQQILGQGPKLLIQFQNNGVVDDSQLPKDRFSAERLKGVDSTLKIQPAKLEDSAVYLCASSLEVASPETQYFGPGTRLLVL.

The rearrangement uses TRBV7-2 and TRBJ2-4; 9 bases are a match to TRBD1. V lost 5 bases, J lost 0 bases, and 5 bases stayed unmatched. The germline V gene has CDR1 SGHTA and CDR2 FQGNSA. The CDR3 spans 16 residues. The CDR3 DNA reads TGTGCCAGCAGCGGACAGGGGACCCTAGCCAAAAACATTCAGTACTTC. Protein: CASSGQGTLAKNIQYF.

The DNA for the CDR3 is TGCGCCAGCAGCCACGTGGGGACCGGGGGGGAGTACACAGATACGCAGTATTTT. Its protein product is CASSHVGTGGEYTDTQYF. The chain couples TRBV4-1 to TRBJ2-3, with TRBD2 matching 8 bases. CDR1 is MGHRA and CDR2 is YSYEKL in the germline V gene. J lost 2 bases, V lost 3 bases, and 13 bases had no gene match. This CDR3 has 18 residues.

This chain uses TRBV5-1 with TRBJ1-2, with 12 nucleotides matching TRBD1. After removal of 4 bases from V and 3 bases from J, the junction contained 13 bases not matched to a gene. In germline, CDR1 is SGHRS, CDR2 YFSETQ. This CDR3 has 18 residues. The CDR3: CASSPGDRGLQGDYGYTF. DNA of the CDR3: TGCGCCAGCAGCCCCGGGGACAGGGGGCTGCAGGGTGACTATGGCTACACCTTC.

V usage is TRBV4-3 and J usage is TRBJ1-2; maybe TRBD1 (5 bases). Germline V lookup: CDR1 LGHNA, CDR2 YSLEER. Trimming took 0 bases from V and 2 from J, leaving 10 bases between them. This CDR3 spans 15 amino acids. The DNA for the CDR3 is TGCGCCAGCAGCCAAGATCCCGGACACAACTATGGCTACACCTTC. Translation: CASSQDPGHNYGYTF.

J is TRBJ1-2 and V is TRBV27, with D uncertain. V lost 5 bases to trimming and J lost 5 bases, with 21 bases between them. This CDR3 comprises 16 residues. Germline V gene sequence: CDR1 MNHEY, CDR2 SMNVEV (reference sequence). The CDR3 nucleotides read TGTGCCAGCAGTCCGTGGGTAGGTCTAGATAAATATGGCTACACCTTC. Translation: CASSPWVGLDKYGYTF.

Only a few counts were recorded for this clonotype. J is TRBJ2-5 and V is TRBV9; D call uncertain. This CDR3 comprises 14 residues. The V and J ends lost 0 bases and 3 bases respectively, with 9 bases between them. From germline, CDR1 is SGDLS and CDR2 YYNGEE. The CDR3 loop is CASSVDMGKETQYF. Here the CDR3 DNA reads TGTGCCAGCAGCGTAGATATGGGGAAAGAGACCCAGTACTTC.

V gene TRBV10-3 combines with J gene TRBJ2-3; 12 bases agree with TRBD2. This CDR3 spans 15 amino acids. J was trimmed by 4 bases and V by 4 bases; bases with no gene match: 3. Germline-derived CDR1 and CDR2 are ENHRY and SYGVKD. Here the CDR3 DNA reads TGTGCCATCAGTGGACTAGCGGGGGCCTCAGATACGCAGTATTTT. This translates into CAISGLAGASDTQYF.

The chain recombines TRBV11-2 with TRBJ2-7; TRBD2 agrees at 10 bases. The germline CDR1 and CDR2 sequences are SGHAT and FQNNGV. Unmatched junction bases numbered 8, after V lost 4 bases and J lost 2 bases. CDR3 length: 16 residues. The CDR3 DNA is TGTGCCAGCAGCTCCCGGACTAGCGGCTACCCCTACGAGCAGTACTTC. This encodes CASSSRTSGYPYEQYF.

The chain employs TRBV20-1 and TRBJ2-4; D perhaps matches TRBD2 (6 bases). Germline V CDR1 and CDR2: DFQATT, SNEGSKA (reference sequence). V was pared by 0 bases and J by 8 bases, with 17 bases between. The CDR3 totals 15 residues. As DNA, the CDR3 is TGCAGTGCTAGAGACCTCGGAGGGGCGAGTTACATTCAGTACTTC. Its translation is CSARDLGGASYIQYF.

The chain couples TRBV5-1 to TRBJ2-7; 9 nucleotides line up with TRBD1. The germline gives CDR1 SGHRS, CDR2 YFSETQ. This CDR3 has 15 residues. After removal of 3 bases from V and 7 bases from J, the junction contained 11 bases not matched to a gene. The CDR3 loop reads CASSWGGQGDREQYF. The CDR3 region has the DNA TGCGCCAGCAGCTGGGGGGGACAGGGTGACCGGGAGCAGTACTTC.

This clonotype was detected a few times. The chain couples TRBV24-1 to TRBJ1-4; D is ambiguous. V dropped 3 bases and J dropped 4 bases, with 5 bases sitting between them. The germline V gene encodes CDR1 KGHDR and CDR2 SFDVKD. CDR3 size: 13 residues. CDR3 nucleotide sequence: TGTGCCACCAGTGATCGCGGTAATGAAAAACTGTTTTTT. This sequence encodes CATSDRGNEKLFF.

This clonotype was counted between two and nine times. The chain uses TRBV24-1 and TRBJ1-1, with 9 positions matching TRBD1. This CDR3 spans 18 amino acids. Losses at the gene ends were 4 bases for V and 0 bases for J; bases not matched to a gene: 11. Germline V gene data show CDR1 as KGHDR and CDR2 as SFDVKD. The CDR3 loop is CATSDPGQGSGVNTEAFF. In nucleotides, the CDR3 is TGTGCCACCAGTGACCCTGGACAGGGGTCGGGGGTGAACACTGAAGCTTTCTTT.

This clonotype has only a few counts. V is TRBV4-2 and J is TRBJ1-2; tentatively, D is TRBD1 (5 bases). The CDR3 has 14 residues. Germline V gives CDR1 LGHNA, CDR2 YNFKEQ. V was shortened by 4 bases and J by 0 bases, with 9 bases between the two germline ends. The CDR3 spells CASSPEGANYGYTF. In DNA form, the CDR3 reads TGTGCCAGCAGCCCAGAAGGGGCTAACTATGGCTACACCTTC.

This clonotype has only a few counts. This chain joins TRBV6-4 and TRBJ2-1, with 11 bases aligning to TRBD2. J lost 15 bases, V lost 3 bases, and 13 bases had no gene match. The CDR3 length is 15 residues. The V gene's germline CDR1 is MRHNA and CDR2 SNTAGT. CDR3 coding DNA: TGTGCCAGCAGTGATGGGCCAGCAACTAGCGGGAGACTGTTCTTC. Translated, it gives CASSDGPATSGRLFF.

This sequence joins TRBV2 and TRBJ1-1, with D possibly being TRBD1 (6 bases). The CDR3 spans 15 residues. Germline CDR1 and CDR2: SNHLY and FYNNEI. V dropped 6 bases and J dropped 6 bases, with 20 bases sitting between them. This chain's CDR3 is CASSELSGGTPEAFF. The CDR3 DNA follows: TGTGCCAGCAGCGAATTGTCTGGGGGGACACCTGAAGCTTTCTTT.

This clonotype was detected a few times. The J gene is TRBJ1-5, the V gene TRBV4-3; D perhaps matches TRBD1 (6 bases). The CDR3 has 13 residues. Germline CDR1 LGHNA, CDR2 YSLEER. Deletions cut 5 bases from V and 11 bases from J, with 16 bases between. CDR3 sequence: CASSFRTAGAQHF. CDR3 DNA: TGCGCCAGCAGCTTTAGGACAGCAGGGGCCCAGCATTTT.

The chain couples TRBV4-3 to TRBJ2-1; D gene uncertain. The CDR3 is 13 residues long. Trimming took off 0 bases at V and 10 bases at J, with 10 bases between the two ends. Germline CDR1 LGHNA, CDR2 YSLEER. CDR3 region: CASSQDRVWEQFF. In nucleotides, the CDR3 is TGCGCCAGCAGCCAAGATCGGGTTTGGGAGCAGTTCTTC.